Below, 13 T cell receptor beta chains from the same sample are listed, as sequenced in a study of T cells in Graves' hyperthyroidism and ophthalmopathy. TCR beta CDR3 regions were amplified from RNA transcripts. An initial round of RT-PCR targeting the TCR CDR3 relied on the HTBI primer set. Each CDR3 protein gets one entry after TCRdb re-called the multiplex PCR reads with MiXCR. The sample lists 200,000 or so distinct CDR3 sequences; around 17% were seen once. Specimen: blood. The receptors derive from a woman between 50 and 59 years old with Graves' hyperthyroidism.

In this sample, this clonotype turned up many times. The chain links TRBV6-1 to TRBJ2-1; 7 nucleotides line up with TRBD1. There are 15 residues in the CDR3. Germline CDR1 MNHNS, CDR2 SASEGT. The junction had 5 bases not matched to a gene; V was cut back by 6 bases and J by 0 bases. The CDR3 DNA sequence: TGTGCCAGCAGACGGGGACAGTCCTCCTACAATGAGCAGTTCTTC. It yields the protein CASRRGQSSYNEQFF.

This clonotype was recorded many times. Here the CDR3 reads CASSAGQGAAQPQHF. The CDR3 nucleotides read TGTGCCAGCAGCGCGGGACAGGGGGCGGCTCAGCCCCAGCATTTT. This rearrangement joins TRBV7-8 to TRBJ1-5, with 12 bases that match TRBD1. The J segment lost 6 bases and the V segment lost 5 bases, leaving 5 bases of the junction unmatched. CDR1 is SGHVS and CDR2 is FQNEAQ in the germline V gene. This CDR3 is 15 amino acids long.

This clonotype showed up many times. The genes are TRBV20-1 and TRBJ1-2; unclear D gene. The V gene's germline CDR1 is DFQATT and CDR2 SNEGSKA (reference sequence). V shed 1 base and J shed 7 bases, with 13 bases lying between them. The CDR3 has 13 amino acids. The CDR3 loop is CSARVGGAGGYTF. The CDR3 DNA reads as TGCAGTGCTAGAGTTGGCGGCGCGGGTGGCTACACCTTC.

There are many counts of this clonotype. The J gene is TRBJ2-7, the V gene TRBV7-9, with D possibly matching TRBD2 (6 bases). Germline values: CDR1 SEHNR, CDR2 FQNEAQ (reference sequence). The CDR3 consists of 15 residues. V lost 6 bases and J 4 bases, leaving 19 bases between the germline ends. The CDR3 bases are TGTGCCAGCAGAAGCTCGGGGGAATCCTCTTACGAGCAGTACTTC. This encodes CASRSSGESSYEQYF.

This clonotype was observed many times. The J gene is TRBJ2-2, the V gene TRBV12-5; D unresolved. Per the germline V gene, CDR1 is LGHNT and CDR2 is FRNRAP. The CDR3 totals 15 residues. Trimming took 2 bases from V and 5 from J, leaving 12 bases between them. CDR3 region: CASGLPPTWTGELFF. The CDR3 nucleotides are TGTGCTAGTGGTTTGCCCCCGACCTGGACCGGGGAGCTGTTTTTT.

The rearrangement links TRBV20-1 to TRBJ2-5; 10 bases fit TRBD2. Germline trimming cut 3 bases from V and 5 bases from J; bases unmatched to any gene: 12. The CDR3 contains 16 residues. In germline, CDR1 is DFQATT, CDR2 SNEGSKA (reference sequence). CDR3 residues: CSASGISGRMMETQYF. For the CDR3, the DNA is TGCAGTGCTAGCGGGATTAGCGGGAGGATGATGGAGACCCAGTACTTC.

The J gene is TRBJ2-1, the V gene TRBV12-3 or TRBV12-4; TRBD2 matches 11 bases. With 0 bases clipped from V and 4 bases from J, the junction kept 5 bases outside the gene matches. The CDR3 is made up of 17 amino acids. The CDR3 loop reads CASSLALLAGGYNEQFF. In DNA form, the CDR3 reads TGTGCCAGCAGTTTAGCGCTCTTAGCGGGAGGGTACAATGAGCAGTTCTTC.

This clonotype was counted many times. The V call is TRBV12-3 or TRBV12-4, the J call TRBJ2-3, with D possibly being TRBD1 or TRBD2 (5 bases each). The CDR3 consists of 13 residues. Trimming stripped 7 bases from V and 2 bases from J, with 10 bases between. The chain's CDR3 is CASIGTNTDTQYF. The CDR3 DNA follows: TGTGCCAGCATCGGGACGAACACAGATACGCAGTATTTT.

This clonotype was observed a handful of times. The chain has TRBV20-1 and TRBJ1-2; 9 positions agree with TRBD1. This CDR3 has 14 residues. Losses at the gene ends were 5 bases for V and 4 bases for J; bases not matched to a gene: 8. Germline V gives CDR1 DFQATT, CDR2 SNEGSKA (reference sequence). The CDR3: CSAPPGQGSYGYTF. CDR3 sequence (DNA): TGCAGTGCTCCACCGGGACAGGGAAGCTATGGCTACACCTTC.

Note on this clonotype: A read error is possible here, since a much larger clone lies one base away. CDR3 loop: CSVETGTGGYEQYF. CDR3 nucleotide sequence: TGCAGTGTCGAAACCGGGACTGGCGGCTACGAGCAGTACTTC. The chain employs TRBV20-1 and TRBJ2-7, with D maybe TRBD2 (6 bases). Germline CDR1 is DFQATT and CDR2 is SNEGSKA (reference sequence). V was shortened by 7 bases and J by 3 bases, with 19 bases between the two germline ends. CDR3 length equals 14 residues.

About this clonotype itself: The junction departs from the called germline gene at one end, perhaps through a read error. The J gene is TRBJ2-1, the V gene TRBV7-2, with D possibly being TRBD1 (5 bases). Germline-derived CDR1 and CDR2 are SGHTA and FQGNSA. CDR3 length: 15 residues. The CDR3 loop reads CASSFQTESYNEQLF. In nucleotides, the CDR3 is TGTGCCAGCAGCTTTCAGACAGAGTCCTACAATGAGCAGCTCTTC. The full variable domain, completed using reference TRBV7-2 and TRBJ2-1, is GAGVSQSPSNKVTEKGKDVELRCDPISGHTALYWYRQSLGQGLEFLIYFQGNSAPDKSGLPSDRFSAERTGGSVSTLTIQRTQQEDSAVYLCASSFQTESYNEQLFGPGTRLTVL.

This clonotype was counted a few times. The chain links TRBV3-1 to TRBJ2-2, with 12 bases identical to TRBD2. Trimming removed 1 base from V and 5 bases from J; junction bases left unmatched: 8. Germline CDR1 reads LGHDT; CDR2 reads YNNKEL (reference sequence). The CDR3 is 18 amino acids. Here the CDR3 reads CASSQAGTSGLVTGELFF. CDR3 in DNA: TGTGCCAGCAGCCAAGCAGGGACTAGCGGGCTAGTGACCGGGGAGCTGTTTTTT.

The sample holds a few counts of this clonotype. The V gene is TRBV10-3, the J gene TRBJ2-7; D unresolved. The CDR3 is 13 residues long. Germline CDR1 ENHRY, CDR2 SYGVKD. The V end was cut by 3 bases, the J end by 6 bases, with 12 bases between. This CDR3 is CAISDKRGFEQYF. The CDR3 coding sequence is TGTGCCATCAGTGATAAACGTGGTTTCGAGCAGTACTTC.